Given below is one TCR beta chain in context. This clone's antigen is unknown. One base away there is no much larger clone; base qualities are not given. This entry belongs to a study of blood T cell repertoires in COVID-19 (dated by TCRdb to 2018 to 2021). Turning to the overall study: The collaborator samples originated in the United States, Italy and Spain and spanned the acute and convalescent phases of COVID-19. The samples were drawn from two sources: the first 160 participants of the ongoing ImmuneRACE study, and 1,000 to 1,500 subjects contributed by 6 global collaborators. Subjects who had been exposed to COVID-19, were actively infected with it, or had recovered from it provided the deeply sampled blood TCRbeta repertoires that made up the dataset. Nearly every sample came with metadata listing a de-identified subject ID, COVID-19 status, age in years and sex. The material from the prospective study consisted of cDNA or gDNA derived from T cells, B-cell-depleted T cells, or PBMCs. Where available, HLA class I and class II types were obtained from metadata supplied by the sample provider rather than from assay-based typing. The repertoires were released in a freely available public database meant as a resource for research on the immune response to SARS-CoV-2.

The CDR3 runs 15 residues from the cysteine to the phenylalanine. Only the CDR3 region is kept as DNA, spanning 45 bases read in frame from base 1. In the germline V gene (reference sequence), CDR1 corresponds to MNHEY and CDR2 to SMNVEV. V loses 5 bases at its end and J loses 14 bases; junction bases beyond the gene matches: 15. Enrolling through a virtual design, the prospective study's participants ranged in age from roughly 18 to 90 years and lived across 24 United States geographic areas. In the prospective study, participants were assigned to cohorts based on the clinical history participants reported in a screening survey and a study questionnaire. Exposed participants had been in contact, within 2 weeks of entering the study, with a person who had a PCR-confirmed or clinician-diagnosed case of COVID-19. In the prospective study, whole blood, serum and a nasopharyngeal or oropharyngeal swab were collected from each participant by mobile phlebotomists. Prospective study participants could optionally give additional blood draws and questionnaires over an approximately 2-month period. Prospective study blood samples were shipped either frozen or at room temperature before DNA extraction.

Summary of the overall study and its limitations: The quantity of clinical and demographic metadata differed by source and by participant and was supplied without curation.

TCRbeta CDR3 regions were amplified from genomic DNA using the immunoSEQ Assay, a bias-controlled multiplex PCR. The authors processed their data as follows. The number of nucleated cells in each sample was estimated by amplification of reference gene primers within the assay. To quantify the absolute abundance of each unique TCRbeta CDR3 rearrangement, sequence reads were collapsed and filtered. For each sample, productive Simpson clonality was calculated as the square root of Simpson's diversity index over productive rearrangements. In its TCRdb copy, this immuneACCESS table keeps in-frame sequences only and misses some clones. Where compared with another copy, unresolved V genes explain less than half of these, and the others have no known cause. Clone size and the V and J calls come from that table; the DNA yielded D and trimming. The table for this sample lists a few hundred thousand clones; about 85% of them were counted only once. The leading ten clones occupy 6.6% of the sample.

This chain is built from TRBV27 and TRBJ1-6, with 7 middle bases fitting TRBD1. The sample was PBMCs or T cells enriched from blood (not recorded which). This receptor was taken from a woman aged 50 to 65 who had been exposed to COVID-19. The nucleotide sequence is given as TGTGCCAGCAGTCCCGGACAGGCCCTAGGTGGATCCCTCCACTTT. This codes for CASSPGQALGGSLHF.